The next 21 T cell receptor beta chains were all read from a single sample in a study of molecular identifiers for immune sequencing clone quantification. MiXCR was run by TCRdb on the PCR reads, yielding one entry per CDR3 protein. The sample comprises approximately 630,000 distinct CDR3 sequences, 25% of which are singletons, and about 0.84% rests with the top ten. Sample: naive CD8+ T cells from blood, with Jurkat cell RNA spiked in. The subset here: FACS-sorted CD8+CD4-CCR7+CD45RA+ naive T cells. Receptors originate from a human donor in good health. Some libraries in this study had Jurkat cell RNA spiked in.

The J gene is TRBJ2-5, the V gene TRBV12-5; 10 nucleotides align to TRBD1. Germline values: CDR1 LGHNT, CDR2 FRNRAP. There are 15 residues in the CDR3. Trimming at V came to 6 bases and at J to 3 bases, leaving 7 bases not matched to a gene. The CDR3 DNA sequence: TGTGCTAGTGGGGCCTCCGGGACAGGGGAAGAGACCCAGTACTTC. It codes for CASGASGTGEETQYF. The full variable domain, rest sourced from reference TRBV12-5 and TRBJ2-5, is DARVTQTPRHKVTEMGQEVTMRCQPILGHNTVFWYRQTMMQGLELLAYFRNRAPLDDSGMPKDRFSAEMPDATLATLKIQPSEPRDSAVYFCASGASGTGEETQYFGPGTRLLVL.

As for this clonotype: A read error may be the cause here, since a much bigger clone is one base away. This chain uses TRBV30 with TRBJ2-7; tentative D call: TRBD1 (5 bases). This CDR3 contains 13 residues. Trimming took 3 bases from V and 4 from J, leaving 13 bases between them. The germline gives CDR1 GTSNPN, CDR2 SVGIG (reference sequence). The CDR3 coding sequence is TGTGCCTGGAGGGTCGGCAGGGCTTACGAGCAGTACTTC. Its translation is CAWRVGRAYEQYF.

For this clonotype: This could be a read error, since a much larger clone is one nucleotide away. The V gene is TRBV6-5, the J gene TRBJ1-5; D remains ambiguous. CDR3 length: 13 amino acids. Germline lookup yields CDR1 MNHEY and CDR2 SVGAGI. V lost 6 bases to trimming and J lost 0 bases, with 6 bases between them. CDR3 nucleotides: TGTGCCAGCAGGGAACATAGCAATCAGCCCCAGCATTTT. It codes for CASREHSNQPQHF.

A single count supports this clonotype. Given a much more abundant clone one base away, this may be a read error. No conserved phenylalanine or tryptophan ends this CDR3, so it is likely a read error. The chain couples TRBV4-2 to TRBJ2-7; 7 nucleotides agree with TRBD1. V lost 3 bases and J lost 2; bases outside the gene matches: 10. Germline values: CDR1 LGHNA, CDR2 YNFKEQ. The length of the CDR3 is 16 residues. The CDR3 DNA reads TGTGCCAGCAGCCATGATCCCGGGACAGCGGCCTACGAGCAGTACTCC. Translating gives CASSHDPGTAAYEQYS.

This clonotype was observed many times. The rearrangement links TRBV4-1 to TRBJ2-5; 9 positions agree with TRBD2. The length of the CDR3 is 18 residues. Germline V lookup: CDR1 MGHRA, CDR2 YSYEKL. Germline trimming cut 4 bases from V and 1 base from J; bases unmatched to any gene: 13. The CDR3 sequence is CASSPSVGQRGAQETQYF. The CDR3 DNA sequence: TGCGCCAGCAGCCCCTCCGTGGGTCAGCGGGGGGCCCAAGAGACCCAGTACTTC.

This chain links TRBV12-3 or TRBV12-4 with TRBJ1-2; D not certain. Trimming took 3 bases from V and 4 from J, leaving 12 bases between them. The CDR3 runs 14 residues. As DNA, the CDR3 is TGTGCCAGCAGTTTTGATTCAGGCGCCTATGGCTACACCTTC. Translating it yields CASSFDSGAYGYTF.

This clonotype has at least ten counts. This chain joins TRBV4-1 and TRBJ1-5; a weak D match, TRBD1 (5 bases). Germline CDR1 is MGHRA and CDR2 is YSYEKL. Trimming shortened V by 2 bases and J by 1 base, and 12 bases separated the two germline ends. The CDR3 consists of 16 residues. The CDR3 here is CASSQQGGQSNQPQHF. Here the CDR3 DNA reads TGCGCCAGCAGCCAACAGGGCGGGCAAAGCAATCAGCCCCAGCATTTT.

This clonotype came up many times. Here the CDR3 reads CASSLEGRGNQPQHF. CDR3 in DNA: TGTGCCAGCAGCTTAGAGGGGCGCGGCAATCAGCCCCAGCATTTT. The rearrangement joins TRBV5-6 to TRBJ1-5; possibly TRBD1 for D (5 bases). The germline V gene has CDR1 SGHDT and CDR2 YYEEEE. V lost 2 bases and J lost 2, with 11 bases in between. CDR3 length: 15 residues.

Only a few counts were recorded for this clonotype. The chain recombines TRBV29-1 with TRBJ1-2, with 7 bases aligning to TRBD1. The CDR3 consists of 14 residues. Germline values: CDR1 SQVTM, CDR2 ANQGSEA. V dropped 3 bases and J dropped 7; count of bases not matched to a gene: 11. CDR3 residues: CSVDRQGEGSGYTF. DNA of the CDR3: TGCAGCGTTGATCGACAGGGAGAAGGAAGTGGCTACACCTTC. The entire variable domain, with the rest obtained from reference TRBV29-1 and TRBJ1-2, is as follows: SAVISQKPSRDICQRGTSLTIQCQVDSQVTMMFWYRQQPGQSLTLIATANQGSEATYESGFVIDKFPISRPNLTFSTLTVSNMSPEDSSIYLCSVDRQGEGSGYTFGSGTRLTVV.

Many counts were recorded for this clonotype. This chain links TRBV29-1 with TRBJ2-3; 7 positions agree with TRBD1. V shed 6 bases and J 4 bases; nucleotides not matched to a gene: 7. Germline CDR1 is SQVTM and CDR2 is ANQGSEA. The CDR3 consists of 13 residues. This CDR3 is CSVPGQIPDTQYF. CDR3 DNA: TGCAGCGTGCCGGGACAGATCCCAGATACGCAGTATTTT.

A note on this clonotype: A much larger clone differs by one base, so this may be a read error. The chain links TRBV5-6 to TRBJ1-1; no definite D call. Germline V lookup: CDR1 SGHDT, CDR2 YYEEEE. The CDR3 runs to 12 residues. Between the trimmed V and J ends, which lost 1 base and 8 bases, there was a span of 9 bases. The CDR3 is CASSLHTAEAFF. Here the CDR3 DNA reads TGTGCCAGCAGCTTGCATACAGCCGAAGCTTTCTTT.

Concerning this clonotype itself: This may stem from a read error, because a much larger clone lies one nucleotide away. The V and J genes are TRBV2 and TRBJ2-7; TRBD2 aligns across 7 bases. V lost 4 bases to trimming and J lost 2 bases; unmatched junction nucleotides: 17. The CDR3 totals 18 residues. Germline assignment: CDR1 SNHLY and CDR2 FYNNEI. The CDR3 sequence: CASSALSGMTSPAYEQYF. The DNA of the CDR3 is TGTGCCAGCAGTGCGTTATCAGGGATGACTAGCCCAGCCTACGAGCAGTACTTC.

This clonotype was seen many times. CDR3 region: CSVGGVRTDTQYF. The CDR3, as DNA: TGCAGCGTTGGGGGAGTACGCACAGATACGCAGTATTTT. The chain joins TRBV29-1 to TRBJ2-3, with a possible D match to TRBD2 (5 bases). CDR3 size: 13 residues. Germline CDR1 SQVTM, CDR2 ANQGSEA. Trimming stripped 4 bases from V and 1 base from J, with 9 bases between.

This clonotype was seen ten or more times. The chain employs TRBV20-1 and TRBJ2-4; 7 bases are shared with TRBD2. This CDR3 spans 15 amino acids. Germline V gene sequence: CDR1 DFQATT, CDR2 SNEGSKA (reference sequence). Trimming took 1 base from V and 4 from J; bases not matched to a gene: 7. The CDR3 DNA follows: TGCAGTGCTAGAGGTGCGGGGGAGTTAAAAAACATTCAGTACTTC. Translation gives CSARGAGELKNIQYF.

The chain uses TRBV7-9 and TRBJ2-7; D is perhaps TRBD1 (5 bases). V lost 2 bases to trimming and J lost 5 bases, with 19 bases between them. CDR1 SEHNR and CDR2 FQNEAQ come from the germline V gene (reference sequence). The CDR3 sequence is 16 residues long. CDR3 nucleotide sequence: TGTGCCAGCAGCTTATGGGGAACCAGGGCAAAGGACGAGCAGTACTTC. Protein: CASSLWGTRAKDEQYF.

The sample holds many counts of this clonotype. The rearrangement joins TRBV28 to TRBJ1-5, with D possibly matching TRBD1 (5 bases). V was clipped by 9 bases and J by 1 base, with 13 bases between them. The CDR3 has 14 residues. CDR1 and CDR2 (germline): MDHEN, SYDVKM. The CDR3 region is CASRTWRSNQPQHF. The CDR3 DNA sequence: TGTGCCAGTCGGACATGGCGGAGCAATCAGCCCCAGCATTTT.

J is TRBJ2-7 and V is TRBV7-9; D is uncertain. Trimming stripped 3 bases from V and 3 bases from J, with 15 bases between. Germline loops: CDR1 SEHNR, CDR2 FQNEAQ (reference sequence). This CDR3 contains 15 residues. This CDR3 reads CASSFPPKGNYEQYF. Written as DNA, the CDR3 is TGTGCCAGCAGCTTCCCTCCCAAGGGTAACTACGAGCAGTACTTC.

This clonotype was observed a handful of times. V and J are TRBV12-3 or TRBV12-4 and TRBJ2-5; D unclear. This CDR3 contains 17 residues. V was shortened by 2 bases and J by 4 bases, with 20 bases between the two germline ends. CDR3 nucleotides: TGTGCCAGCAGTTTACTTCTAGTGGGCACTTGGGGAGAGACCCAGTACTTC. Translation: CASSLLLVGTWGETQYF.

V gene TRBV28 combines with J gene TRBJ2-1, with D uncertain. The germline V and J ends were trimmed by 5 bases and 4 bases, with 6 bases remaining between them. The CDR3 covers 12 residues. From germline, CDR1 is MDHEN and CDR2 SYDVKM. CDR3 sequence reads: CASSIRYNEQFF. Here the CDR3 DNA reads TGTGCCAGCAGTATAAGGTACAATGAGCAGTTCTTC.

Regarding this clonotype: One base away lies a much larger clone, so this may be a sequencing read error. V usage is TRBV25-1 and J usage is TRBJ2-2; D perhaps matches TRBD1 (6 bases). With 11 bases removed from V and 7 bases from J, the gap between germline ends came to 17 bases. The CDR3 has 13 residues. Germline V gives CDR1 MGHDK, CDR2 SYGVNS. The CDR3 loop is CAREDSPYGELFF. The CDR3 region has the DNA TGTGCCCGCGAGGACAGCCCGTACGGGGAGCTGTTTTTT.

Worth noting for this clonotype: This may be a read error, as it is one base from a much larger clone. The chain combines TRBV10-2 with TRBJ2-3; TRBD2 matches at 13 bases. CDR1 WSHSY and CDR2 SAAADI come from the germline V gene. V dropped 7 bases and J dropped 1; count of bases not matched to a gene: 5. The CDR3 extends over 16 amino acids. The DNA for the CDR3 is TGCGCCAGCACCCCACTAGCGGGGGGGGGCACAGATACGCAGTATTTT. It encodes CASTPLAGGGTDTQYF.